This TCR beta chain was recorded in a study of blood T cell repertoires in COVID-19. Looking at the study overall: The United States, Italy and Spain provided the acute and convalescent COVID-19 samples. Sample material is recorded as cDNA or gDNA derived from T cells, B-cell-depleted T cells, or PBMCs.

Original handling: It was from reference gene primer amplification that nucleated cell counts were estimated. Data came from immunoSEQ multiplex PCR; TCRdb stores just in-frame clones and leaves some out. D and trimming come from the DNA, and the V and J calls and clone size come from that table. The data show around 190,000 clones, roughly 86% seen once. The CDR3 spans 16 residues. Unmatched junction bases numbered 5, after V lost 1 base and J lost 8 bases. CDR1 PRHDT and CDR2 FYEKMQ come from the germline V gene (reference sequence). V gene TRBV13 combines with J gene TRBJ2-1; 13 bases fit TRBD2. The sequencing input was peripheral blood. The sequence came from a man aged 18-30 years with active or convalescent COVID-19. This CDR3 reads CASSLEGTSGVYEQFF. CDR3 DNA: TGTGCCAGCAGCTTAGAGGGGACTAGCGGGGTCTATGAGCAGTTCTTC.